The 25 T cell receptor beta chains in this list originate from one sample, sequenced in a study of cytomegalovirus exposure and HLA in healthy donors. The PCR employed 60 Vbeta primers together with 13 Jbeta primers. Data came from immunoSEQ multiplex PCR; TCRdb stores just in-frame clones and leaves some out. Seen here are some 150,000 clones, around 85% observed once, and the top ten hold about 0.93%. The sequenced sample was PBMCs. The receptors were gathered from a woman aged 30 to 39 in good health and CMV-seronegative.

V and J are TRBV28 and TRBJ2-7, with TRBD2 matching 7 bases. Unmatched junction bases numbered 8, after V lost 2 bases and J lost 7 bases. The CDR3 runs to 14 residues. Germline V gene data show CDR1 as MDHEN and CDR2 as SYDVKM. CDR3 sequence: CASSLKVAGGEQYF. Written as DNA, the CDR3 is TGTGCCAGCAGTTTAAAGGTCGCCGGGGGGGAGCAGTACTTC. Supplemented by reference TRBV28 and TRBJ2-7, the full variable domain reads DVKVTQSSRYLVKRTGEKVFLECVQDMDHENMFWYRQDPGLGLRLIYFSYDVKMKEKGDIPEGYSVSREKKERFSLILESASTNQTSMYLCASSLKVAGGEQYFGPGTRLTVT.

In its sample, this clone was seen once. The genes are TRBV28 and TRBJ1-1; perhaps TRBD1 as D (6 bases). The CDR3 covers 16 residues. The germline V gene encodes CDR1 MDHEN and CDR2 SYDVKM. V dropped 1 base and J dropped 1 base, with 13 bases sitting between them. The CDR3 DNA sequence: TGTGCCAGCAGTTTATTAAACCAGGGGTGGAACACTGAAGCTTTCTTT. Its protein is CASSLLNQGWNTEAFF.

As concerns this clone: Distinct nucleotide sequences in the sample also encode this CDR3. The V and J genes are TRBV4-1 and TRBJ2-2; D remains unclear. Germline CDR1 reads MGHRA; CDR2 reads YSYEKL. Deletions cut 1 base from V and 4 bases from J, with 16 bases between. The CDR3 has 17 amino acids. The CDR3 spells CASSQGPGTLPTGELFF. In DNA form, the CDR3 reads TGCGCCAGCAGCCAAGGGCCAGGTACCTTGCCCACCGGGGAGCTGTTTTTT.

As concerns this clone: The junction shows a germline mismatch at one end, possibly a read error. The chain combines TRBV5-6 with TRBJ2-6; the D gene is possibly TRBD1 (5 bases). Germline CDR1 SGHDT, CDR2 YYEEEE. The CDR3 sequence is 18 residues long. The chain's CDR3 is CASSFTPASRSGATVLTF. In nucleotides, the CDR3 is TGTGCCAGCAGCTTCACCCCCGCATCCCGCTCTGGGGCCACCGTCCTGACTTTC.

This clone was observed once. The chain links TRBV4-1 to TRBJ2-7; TRBD2 aligns across 13 bases. This CDR3 spans 15 amino acids. Germline trimming cut 5 bases from V and 3 bases from J; bases unmatched to any gene: 4. Germline-derived CDR1 and CDR2 are MGHRA and YSYEKL. CDR3 amino acids: CASSTRTSGSYEQYF. DNA of the CDR3: TGCGCCAGCAGCACTAGGACTAGCGGGAGCTACGAGCAGTACTTC.

The chain is built from TRBV5-8 and TRBJ2-6, with TRBD1 matching over 8 bases. Germline CDR1 reads SGHTS; CDR2 reads YDEGEE. V gave up 0 bases and J gave up 0 bases; unmatched junction bases: 11. The CDR3 contains 20 residues. The CDR3 DNA follows: TGTGCCAGCAGCTTGGTTCTTGGGGACAGGCTACGCTCTGGGGCCAACGTCCTGACTTTC. It translates to CASSLVLGDRLRSGANVLTF.

The chain uses TRBV6-1 and TRBJ1-2; no definite D call. The CDR3 consists of 14 residues. In germline, CDR1 is MNHNS, CDR2 SASEGT. V lost 0 bases to trimming and J lost 13 bases, with 18 bases between them. CDR3 bases: TGTGCCAGCAGTGAAGCGGATAGAGGCGGGTCTGGCACCTTC. As protein: CASSEADRGGSGTF.

The rearrangement joins TRBV19 to TRBJ2-2; maybe TRBD1 (5 bases). Germline-derived CDR1 and CDR2 are LNHDA and SQIVND (reference sequence). Trimming cost V 6 bases and J 2 bases, with 10 bases left between them. The CDR3 is 14 amino acids. CDR3 sequence: CASRGVINTGELFF. DNA of the CDR3: TGTGCCAGTAGAGGGGTGATAAACACCGGGGAGCTGTTTTTT.

V and J are TRBV30 and TRBJ2-7; 9 bases fit TRBD1. Germline CDR1 reads GTSNPN; CDR2 reads SVGIG (reference sequence). The CDR3 is made up of 13 amino acids. Germline trimming cut 2 bases from V and 3 bases from J; bases unmatched to any gene: 2. The CDR3 spells CAWSRGQGYEQYF. The CDR3 DNA is TGTGCCTGGAGTAGGGGACAGGGCTACGAGCAGTACTTC.

This chain links TRBV7-9 with TRBJ2-4; 7 bases match TRBD1. The length of the CDR3 is 14 residues. The V segment lost 5 bases and the J segment 3 bases; nucleotides outside the gene matches: 4. Germline loops: CDR1 SEHNR, CDR2 FQNEAQ (reference sequence). The CDR3 sequence: CASSPRDSKNIQYF. DNA of the CDR3: TGTGCCAGCAGCCCCCGGGACAGCAAAAACATTCAGTACTTC.

This rearrangement joins TRBV4-3 to TRBJ1-3; TRBD1 matches at 7 bases. V lost 4 bases, J lost 3 bases, and 21 bases stayed unmatched. The CDR3 sequence is 20 residues long. Per germline, CDR1 LGHNA and CDR2 YSLEER. CDR3 nucleotide sequence: TGCGCCAGCAGCCCAGGGCCTTACCAACTGGGACAGCTCATTGGAAACACCATATATTTT. Protein product: CASSPGPYQLGQLIGNTIYF.

The V call is TRBV11-3, the J call TRBJ2-2; the match to TRBD2 covers 9 bases. The germline V gene encodes CDR1 SGHNT and CDR2 YENEEA. This CDR3 is 14 amino acids long. Trimming cost V 11 bases and J 5 bases; bases outside gene matches: 9. For the CDR3, the DNA is TGTGCCCCCCGGTCTAGCGGGACAACCGGGGAGCTGTTTTTT. Residues: CAPRSSGTTGELFF.

J is TRBJ1-6 and V is TRBV7-9; the D gene is possibly TRBD1 (5 bases). The CDR3 spans 13 residues. CDR1 and CDR2 from the germline V gene are SEHNR and FQNEAQ (reference sequence). With 1 base removed from V and 9 bases from J, the gap between germline ends came to 7 bases. CDR3 amino acids: CASSLGGGSPLHF. CDR3 nucleotides: TGTGCCAGCAGCTTAGGGGGGGGTTCACCCCTCCACTTT.

This rearrangement joins TRBV6-5 to TRBJ2-3; 7 bases line up with TRBD1. This CDR3 has 15 residues. CDR1 is MNHEY, CDR2 SVGAGI, per germline. Trimming at V came to 5 bases and at J to 0 bases, leaving 5 bases not matched to a gene. The CDR3 sequence: CASSHTGASTDTQYF. The CDR3 DNA sequence: TGTGCCAGCAGTCACACAGGGGCCAGCACAGATACGCAGTATTTT.

This chain links TRBV9 with TRBJ2-2, with D unclear. The germline V gene has CDR1 SGDLS and CDR2 YYNGEE. V was shortened by 4 bases and J by 7 bases, with 14 bases between the two germline ends. This CDR3 region has 14 residues. This CDR3 is CASSRVAADGELFF. CDR3 DNA: TGTGCCAGCAGCCGGGTGGCTGCCGACGGGGAGCTGTTTTTT. Looking up the rest from reference TRBV9 and TRBJ2-2 gives the full variable domain: DSGVTQTPKHLITATGQRVTLRCSPRSGDLSVYWYQQSLDQGLQFLIQYYNGEERAKGNILERFSAQQFPDLHSELNLSSLELGDSALYFCASSRVAADGELFFGEGSRLTVL.

This clone was picked up one time. The rearrangement links TRBV19 to TRBJ2-7; D possibly corresponds to TRBD2 (7 bases). This CDR3 has 11 amino acids. Germline lookup yields CDR1 LNHDA and CDR2 SQIVND (reference sequence). Trimming stripped 7 bases from V and 7 bases from J, with 11 bases between. CDR3 nucleotides: TGTGCCAGTAAAGGGGGGGGAGAGCAGTACTTC. This codes for CASKGGGEQYF.

The genes are TRBV5-6 and TRBJ2-5; D possibly corresponds to TRBD2 (6 bases). The CDR3 loop spans 14 amino acids. Trimming cost V 3 bases and J 7 bases, with 16 bases left between them. Germline values: CDR1 SGHDT, CDR2 YYEEEE. In nucleotides, the CDR3 is TGTGCCAGCAGCTCCCCGGGAGCCTTTGGGACCCAGTACTTC. Translating gives CASSSPGAFGTQYF.

This clone was seen only once. The chain links TRBV6-1 to TRBJ1-1, with TRBD1 matching over 8 bases. Germline values: CDR1 MNHNS, CDR2 SASEGT. With V trimmed by 5 bases and J by 8 bases, 4 bases remained unmatched. The CDR3 consists of 12 residues. DNA of the CDR3: TGTGCCAGCAGTCGAGACAGGGGAGAAGCTTTCTTT. Translation gives CASSRDRGEAFF.

The V call is TRBV19, the J call TRBJ1-5; 11 bases match TRBD1. CDR1 and CDR2 (germline): LNHDA, SQIVND (reference sequence). After removal of 9 bases from V and 3 bases from J, the junction contained 7 bases not matched to a gene. This CDR3 region has 15 residues. The CDR3 loop reads CASRWTGGTNQPQHF. The CDR3 coding sequence is TGTGCCAGCCGCTGGACAGGGGGCACCAATCAGCCCCAGCATTTT.

This sequence joins TRBV7-2 and TRBJ2-3; no definite D call. The V end lost 1 base, the J end lost 7 bases, and 12 bases lay between the germline ends. Germline values: CDR1 SGHTA, CDR2 FQGNSA. This CDR3 has 14 amino acids. The CDR3 sequence is CASSLVRGSNTQYF. Here the CDR3 DNA reads TGTGCCAGCAGCTTAGTCCGAGGCTCAAATACGCAGTATTTT.

The gene calls are TRBV5-1 and TRBJ2-5; 9 bases line up with TRBD1. The J call may not be correct, given that the DNA end is closer to TRBJ2-7. The CDR3 loop spans 16 amino acids. CDR1 is SGHRS and CDR2 is YFSETQ in the germline V gene. The CDR3 reads CASSSNRDRENYEQYF. For the CDR3, the DNA is TGCGCCAGCAGCTCAAACCGGGACAGGGAAAACTACGAGCAGTACTTC.

The chain has TRBV19 and TRBJ2-5, with TRBD2 as a possible D gene (6 bases). Germline loops: CDR1 LNHDA, CDR2 SQIVND (reference sequence). V lost 6 bases and J lost 9, with 17 bases in between. This CDR3 has 13 residues. In DNA, the CDR3 is TGTGCCAGTAGCACGGGGTTGGGGGGAGCCCAGTACTTC. Translation: CASSTGLGGAQYF. Looking up the rest from reference TRBV19 and TRBJ2-5 gives the full variable domain: DGGITQSPKYLFRKEGQNVTLSCEQNLNHDAMYWYRQDPGQGLRLIYYSQIVNDFQKGDIAEGYSVSREKKESFPLTVTSAQKNPTAFYLCASSTGLGGAQYFGPGTRLLVL.

The rearrangement uses TRBV19 and TRBJ2-1, with 14 positions matching TRBD2. The CDR3 consists of 16 residues. V lost 5 bases and J lost 5; bases outside the gene matches: 5. Germline V gives CDR1 LNHDA, CDR2 SQIVND (reference sequence). The CDR3 region is CASSSRLAGGNNEQFF. The CDR3 coding sequence is TGTGCCAGTAGTTCCCGACTAGCGGGAGGGAACAATGAGCAGTTCTTC.

This clone was recorded a few times. The V gene is TRBV29-1, the J gene TRBJ1-2; a possible D gene is TRBD1 (5 bases). Germline V gives CDR1 SQVTM, CDR2 ANQGSEA. The CDR3 totals 11 residues. The germline V and J ends were trimmed by 5 bases and 4 bases, with 8 bases remaining between them. The CDR3: CSVSTGYGYTF. Here the CDR3 DNA reads TGCAGCGTTTCTACAGGCTATGGCTACACCTTC.

This clone was recorded a few times. The genes are TRBV6-1 and TRBJ2-1; D remains ambiguous. The CDR3 contains 12 residues. The germline V gene encodes CDR1 MNHNS and CDR2 SASEGT. Trimming left V 10 bases short and J 2 bases short, with 9 bases between. CDR3 sequence (DNA): TGTGCCACAGACTTAACCTACAATGAGCAGTTCTTC. It yields the protein CATDLTYNEQFF.